This note documents a single T cell receptor beta chain sequence. This clonotype was seen at least ten times. Which antigen it targets is not known. No qualities accompany the bases; no much larger clone lies one base away. This sample was taken from a study of regulatory T cells in long-lasting Graves disease (dated by TCRdb to the early 2020s). With regard to the full study: In the newly diagnosed Graves' disease group, patients had been taking antithyroid drugs for less than 3 months. Persistent Graves' disease patients were compared with newly diagnosed Graves' disease patients by peripheral blood TCR sequencing and RNA sequencing. The study took place in China and was registered as a clinical trial. A total of around 35 samples were covered by TCR sequencing, comprising approximately 13 persistent and approximately 20 newly diagnosed Graves' disease patients.

At the junction V is shortened by 3 bases and J by 2 bases; bases outside the gene matches: 10. Counted from cysteine to phenylalanine, this CDR3 has 17 amino acids. Left in the record is the CDR3 DNA by itself, 51 bases read in frame from the first base. The germline V gene sets CDR1 to SGHVS and CDR2 to FQNEAQ. This sample's time point label indicates: newly diagnosed GD, antithyroid drugs for less than 3 months. For both TCR sequencing and RNA sequencing, RNA was extracted from PBMCs in TRIzol. Graves' disease was diagnosed according to American Thyroid Association guidelines. The patients came from an endocrinology department in Xi'an, China. From each patient, roughly 9 milliliters of peripheral blood was collected into an EDTA anticoagulant tube. Ficoll Paque Plus density gradient separation was used to isolate PBMCs, and no additional T cell sorting was done. An Agilent 2100 Bioanalyzer and agarose gel were used to check RNA quality, while a NanoDrop 2000 measured RNA concentration.

Libraries were built with multiplex PCR. TCRdb records Illumina HiSeq 4000 as the sequencer. To build TCR beta libraries, CDR3 regions were amplified by Arm-PCR using iRepertoire HTBI primers. PCR products were gel purified before sequencing. For the original study's pipeline: A total of under 80 TRBV and about 13 TRBJ segments were identified across samples and were used for gene usage analysis of CDR3 amino acid clonotypes. COPE and FqMerger were used to merge the filtered high-quality paired reads into contigs. BLAST was used to align contigs to IMGT TRBV, TRBD and TRBJ reference genes, and CDR3 was defined according to IMGT. Highly expanded clones were defined as clonotypes with a frequency above 0.1%. Shannon entropy was used to measure repertoire diversity, and the Gini coefficient was used to measure V-J evenness. A clonotype found in more than one individual was treated as public. TCRdb trimmed public reads at Q25 via fastp, called clones via MiXCR and kept in-frame beta chains. Rows with a matching CDR3 protein are joined into one entry that keeps the most common DNA and genes. The V and J calls shown here were made by TCRdb, not taken from the authors' results. Recorded for this sample are about 400,000 distinct CDR3 sequences; 15% to 20% of them occurred a single time. 20% of the sample comes from the top ten.

What the work shows at the level of the full study, not this receptor alone: As a limitation, the authors acknowledged that the small sample size may reduce accuracy. Compared with newly diagnosed patients, persistent Graves' disease patients had lower TCR Shannon entropy and fewer highly expanded clones, which suggests clonal expansion. Preferential use of TRBV28, TRBJ1-2 and TRBJ2-5 was observed in persistent disease, whereas TRBV20-1 and TRBJ2-1 were favored in newly diagnosed disease. Only peripheral blood was studied, because thyroid tissue, the primary lesion, was inaccessible. Persistent patients shared more public clonotypes among themselves (more than 2,500) than newly diagnosed patients did (roughly 920). Sequencing and analysis were limited to the TCR beta chain.

These data also featured in a second study, about T cells in Graves' hyperthyroidism and ophthalmopathy. Drawing on the second study: Stable Graves' hyperthyroidism was defined as no progression to ophthalmopathy during 18 months of follow-up. Hyperthyroidism patients were aged 18 to 65 years and newly diagnosed, with disease duration of less than 2 months. The study excluded patients with uncontrolled infections, other autoimmune diseases, pregnancy or lactation. Diagnoses were based on clinical symptoms, serum thyroxine and TRAb, thyroid ultrasound and orbital computed tomography. The first round of RT-PCR for the TCR CDR3 was performed with the HTBI primer set and the Qiagen OneStep RT-PCR kit. Most expanded thyroid clonotypes (frequency above 0.001) were also detected in blood, a finding suggesting that blood repertoires may reflect thyroid immune responses. In cross-validation, a model built on a 13 V-J signature told ophthalmopathy apart from stable hyperthyroidism with under 90% sensitivity and approximately 81% specificity, and in testing the same model reached 80%/75%. During validation, the model predicted progression to ophthalmopathy a median of approximately six months ahead of onset, with approximately 71% sensitivity and 72.22% specificity. To identify TCR V-J signatures that set the groups apart, the researchers used a discovery cohort of 90 to 100 patients, made up of approximately 43 with Graves' ophthalmopathy and some 58 with stable Graves' hyperthyroidism. Whether ophthalmopathy could be predicted prospectively was tested in an independent validation cohort made up of about 20 hyperthyroidism patients plus 17 patients who later progressed to ophthalmopathy. The roughly 100 discovery patients were randomly split 7:3 into training and test sets. Thyroid tissue and blood T-cell repertoires from roughly 6 Graves' hyperthyroidism patients were also compared in the study. Once sampling was done, hyperthyroidism patients were given methimazole at a starting dose of 30 mg daily, whereas ophthalmopathy patients were given high-dose intravenous methylprednisolone. Libraries were constructed in a second round of multiplex PCR, after which size selection and purification were performed. Paired-end sequencing of the libraries was performed with 100 bp reads on an Illumina HiSeq2000. SOAPnuke was used to process the raw data, removing reads that contained adapters or uncalled bases, had a mean Phred below 15, or lacked an exact match to the constant primer or identifier. COPE v1.2.5 was used to merge the high-quality paired reads, and each unique nucleotide sequence was defined as a clonotype. Clonotypes were aligned to IMGT TRBV, TRBD and TRBJ reference segments using MiTCR v1.1. Only V-J combinations with frequency above 0.0001, covering about 99% of repertoires, were analysed. The TCS score was defined as the ratio of F50 (clonal expansion) to E x V (chaos), calculated using BLOSUM62-based TCRdist between CDR3 peptides within each V-J. Welch's t-statistics and random forest reduced fewer than 550 V-J features to 10 to 15, which were used in a naive Bayes classifier (R e1071). Sample size was not statistically predetermined, and investigators were not blinded to group allocation. The paper reports TCR Vbeta CDR3 sequencing of 135 peripheral blood samples: under 45 ophthalmopathy, 75 to 80 hyperthyroidism and around 17 progressor patients.

The rearrangement joined TRBV7-8 to TRBJ1-1, with 9 junctional bases fitting TRBD1. This material consisted of peripheral blood mononuclear cells (PBMCs), taken at new diagnosis, from a patient treated with antithyroid drugs. The TCR sequence derives from a woman aged 18-30 years with Graves disease. Donor details come from another sample of the same person, matched by shared clones. CDR3 reads: CASSFGKPGQGNTEAFF. The DNA sequence is TGTGCCAGCAGCTTTGGAAAACCGGGACAGGGCAACACTGAAGCTTTCTTT.